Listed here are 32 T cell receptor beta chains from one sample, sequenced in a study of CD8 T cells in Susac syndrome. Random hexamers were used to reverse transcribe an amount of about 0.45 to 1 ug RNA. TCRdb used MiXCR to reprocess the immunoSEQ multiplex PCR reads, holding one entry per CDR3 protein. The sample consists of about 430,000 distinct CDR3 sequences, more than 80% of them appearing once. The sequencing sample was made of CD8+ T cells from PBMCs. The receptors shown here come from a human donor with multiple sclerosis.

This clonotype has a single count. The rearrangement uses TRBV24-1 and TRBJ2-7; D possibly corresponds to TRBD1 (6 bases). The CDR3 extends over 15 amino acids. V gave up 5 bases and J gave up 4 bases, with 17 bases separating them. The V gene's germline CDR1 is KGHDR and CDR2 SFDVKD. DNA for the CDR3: TGTGCCACCAGTGGGTGCAGGGGAAAACGGTACGAGCAGTACTTC. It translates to CATSGCRGKRYEQYF.

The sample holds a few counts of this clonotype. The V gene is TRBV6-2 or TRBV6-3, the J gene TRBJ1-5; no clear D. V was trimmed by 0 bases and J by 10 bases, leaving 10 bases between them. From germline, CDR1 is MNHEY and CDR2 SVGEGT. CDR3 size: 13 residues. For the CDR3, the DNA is TGTGCCAGCAGTTACTCTTTTAATAGCCCCCAGCATTTT. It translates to CASSYSFNSPQHF.

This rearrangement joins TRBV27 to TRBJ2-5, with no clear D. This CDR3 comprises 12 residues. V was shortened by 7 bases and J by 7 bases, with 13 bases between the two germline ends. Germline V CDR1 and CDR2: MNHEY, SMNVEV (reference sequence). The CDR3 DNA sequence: TGTGCCAGCACCGAGGCCTCGGGGACCCAGTACTTC. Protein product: CASTEASGTQYF.

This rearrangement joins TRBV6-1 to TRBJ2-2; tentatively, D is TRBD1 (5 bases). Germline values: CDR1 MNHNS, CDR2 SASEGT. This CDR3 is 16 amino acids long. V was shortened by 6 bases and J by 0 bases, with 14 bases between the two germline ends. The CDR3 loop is CASSREAGPNTGELFF. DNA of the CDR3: TGTGCCAGCAGCCGTGAAGCAGGGCCGAACACCGGGGAGCTGTTTTTT.

CDR3 residues: CASSQAESGNTIYF. CDR3 sequence (DNA): TGCGCCAGCAGCCAAGCCGAGTCTGGAAACACCATATATTTT. The chain carries TRBV4-1 and TRBJ1-3; no clear D. There are 14 residues in the CDR3. The germline CDR1 and CDR2 sequences are MGHRA and YSYEKL. V gave up 1 base and J gave up 1 base, with 5 bases separating them.

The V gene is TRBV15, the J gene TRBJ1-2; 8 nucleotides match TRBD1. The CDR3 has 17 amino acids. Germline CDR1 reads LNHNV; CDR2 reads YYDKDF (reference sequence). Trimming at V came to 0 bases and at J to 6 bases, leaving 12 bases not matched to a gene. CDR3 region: CATSRDPPGGPADGYTF. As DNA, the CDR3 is TGTGCCACCAGCAGAGATCCTCCAGGGGGCCCCGCAGATGGCTACACCTTC.

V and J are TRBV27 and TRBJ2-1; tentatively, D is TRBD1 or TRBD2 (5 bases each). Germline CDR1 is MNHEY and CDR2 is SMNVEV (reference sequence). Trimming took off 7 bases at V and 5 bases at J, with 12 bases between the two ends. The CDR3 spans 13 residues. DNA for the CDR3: TGTGCCAGCAAAGGGACGGAAAACAATGAGCAGTTCTTC. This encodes CASKGTENNEQFF.

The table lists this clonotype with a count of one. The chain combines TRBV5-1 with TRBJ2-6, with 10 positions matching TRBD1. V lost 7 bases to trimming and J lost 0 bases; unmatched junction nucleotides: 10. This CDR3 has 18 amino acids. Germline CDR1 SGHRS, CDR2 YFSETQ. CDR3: CASVSGTGVTSGANVLTF. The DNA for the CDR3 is TGCGCCAGCGTCTCCGGGACAGGGGTTACCTCTGGGGCCAACGTCCTGACTTTC. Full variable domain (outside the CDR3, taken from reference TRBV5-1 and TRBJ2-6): KAGVTQTPRYLIKTRGQQVTLSCSPISGHRSVSWYQQTPGQGLQFLFEYFSETQRNKGNFPGRFSGRQFSNSRSEMNVSTLELGDSALYLCASVSGTGVTSGANVLTFGAGSRLTVL.

The CDR3 coding sequence is TGTGCCAGCAGCCAAGAAGGCTGGCACTACGAGCAGTACTTC. This codes for CASSQEGWHYEQYF. V usage is TRBV3-1 and J usage is TRBJ2-7; the D is unclear. Germline assignment: CDR1 LGHDT and CDR2 YNNKEL (reference sequence). The CDR3 is made up of 14 amino acids. V shed 0 bases and J shed 3 bases, with 9 bases lying between them.

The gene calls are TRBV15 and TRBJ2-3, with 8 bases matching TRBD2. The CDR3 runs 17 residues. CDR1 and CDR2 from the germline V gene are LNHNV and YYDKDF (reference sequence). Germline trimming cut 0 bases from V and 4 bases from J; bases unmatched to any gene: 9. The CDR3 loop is CATSRDLSGAIADTQYF. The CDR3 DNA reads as TGTGCCACCAGCAGAGACCTTAGCGGGGCAATAGCAGATACGCAGTATTTT.

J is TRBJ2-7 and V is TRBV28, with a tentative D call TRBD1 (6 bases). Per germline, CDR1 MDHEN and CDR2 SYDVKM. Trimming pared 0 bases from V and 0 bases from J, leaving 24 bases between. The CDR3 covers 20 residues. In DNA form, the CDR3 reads TGTGCCAGCAGTTTATGGGGTTGGGGGCTGACGCCTGCGAGCTCCTACGAGCAGTACTTC. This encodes CASSLWGWGLTPASSYEQYF.

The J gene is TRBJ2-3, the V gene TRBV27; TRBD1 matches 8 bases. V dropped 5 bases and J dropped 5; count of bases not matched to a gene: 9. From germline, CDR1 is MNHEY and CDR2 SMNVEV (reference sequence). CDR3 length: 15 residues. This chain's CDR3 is CASSNLGQGGDTQYF. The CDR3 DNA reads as TGTGCCAGCAGTAACTTAGGACAGGGTGGAGATACGCAGTATTTT.

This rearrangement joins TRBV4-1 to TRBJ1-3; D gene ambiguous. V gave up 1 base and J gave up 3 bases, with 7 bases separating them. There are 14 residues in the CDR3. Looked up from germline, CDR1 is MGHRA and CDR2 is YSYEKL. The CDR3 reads CASSQGVDGNTIYF. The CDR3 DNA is TGCGCCAGCAGCCAAGGGGTTGATGGAAACACCATATATTTT.

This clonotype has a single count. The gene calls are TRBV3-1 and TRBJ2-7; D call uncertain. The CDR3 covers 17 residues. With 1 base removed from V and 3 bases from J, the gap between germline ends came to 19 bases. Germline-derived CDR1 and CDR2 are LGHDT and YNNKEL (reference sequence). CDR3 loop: CASSQGLGTTPLYEQYF. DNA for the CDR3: TGTGCCAGCAGCCAAGGTCTAGGAACTACCCCCCTCTACGAGCAGTACTTC.

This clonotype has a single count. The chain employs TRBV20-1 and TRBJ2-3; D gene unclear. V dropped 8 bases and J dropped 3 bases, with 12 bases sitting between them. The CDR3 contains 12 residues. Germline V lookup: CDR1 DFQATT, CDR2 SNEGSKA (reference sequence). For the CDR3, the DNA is TGCAGTACCGCCCGGTTAACAGATACGCAGTATTTT. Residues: CSTARLTDTQYF.

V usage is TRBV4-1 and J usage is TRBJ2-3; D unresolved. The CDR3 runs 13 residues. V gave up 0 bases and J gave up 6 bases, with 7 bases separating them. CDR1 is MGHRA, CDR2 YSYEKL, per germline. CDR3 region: CASSQDPADTQYF. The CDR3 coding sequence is TGCGCCAGCAGCCAAGATCCTGCGGATACGCAGTATTTT.

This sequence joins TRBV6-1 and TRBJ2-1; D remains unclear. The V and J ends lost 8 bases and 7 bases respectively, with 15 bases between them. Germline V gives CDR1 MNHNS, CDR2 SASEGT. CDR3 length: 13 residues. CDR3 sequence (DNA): TGTGCCAGCTCTAGTCTTGTGGAGAATGAGCAGTTCTTC. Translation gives CASSSLVENEQFF.

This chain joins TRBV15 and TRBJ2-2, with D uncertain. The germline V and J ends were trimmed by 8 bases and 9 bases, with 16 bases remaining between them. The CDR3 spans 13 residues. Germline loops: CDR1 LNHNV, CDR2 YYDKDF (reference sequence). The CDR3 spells CATRSGSFRELFF. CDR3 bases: TGTGCCACCCGCTCCGGTTCTTTCCGGGAGCTGTTTTTT.

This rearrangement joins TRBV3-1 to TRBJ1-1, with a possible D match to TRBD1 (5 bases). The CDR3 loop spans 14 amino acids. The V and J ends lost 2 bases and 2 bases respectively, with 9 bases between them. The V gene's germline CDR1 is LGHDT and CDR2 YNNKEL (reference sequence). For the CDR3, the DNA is TGTGCCAGCAGCCAAACTCAGGGCAACACTGAAGCTTTCTTT. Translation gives CASSQTQGNTEAFF.

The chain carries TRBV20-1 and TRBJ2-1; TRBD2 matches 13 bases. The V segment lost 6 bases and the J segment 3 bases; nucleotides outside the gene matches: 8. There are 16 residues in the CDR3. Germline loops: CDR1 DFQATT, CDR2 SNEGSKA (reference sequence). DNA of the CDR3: TGCAGTGCCTCGCTTGGACTAGCGGGAGACTACAATGAGCAGTTCTTC. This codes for CSASLGLAGDYNEQFF.

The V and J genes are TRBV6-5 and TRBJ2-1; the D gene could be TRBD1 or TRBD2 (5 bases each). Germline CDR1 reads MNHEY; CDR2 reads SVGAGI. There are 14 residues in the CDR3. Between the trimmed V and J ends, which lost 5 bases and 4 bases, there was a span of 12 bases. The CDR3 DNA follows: TGTGCCAGCAGTACGGGACCGAATTACAATGAGCAGTTCTTC. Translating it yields CASSTGPNYNEQFF.

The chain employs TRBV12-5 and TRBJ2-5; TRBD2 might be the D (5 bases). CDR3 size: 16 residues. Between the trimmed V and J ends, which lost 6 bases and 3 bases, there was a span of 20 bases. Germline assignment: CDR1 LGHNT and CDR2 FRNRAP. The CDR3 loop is CASGPEREVTEETQYF. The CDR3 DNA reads TGTGCTAGTGGCCCCGAACGGGAAGTCACAGAAGAGACCCAGTACTTC.

The CDR3 DNA sequence: TGTGCCACCAGCGGATACAGGAACACTGAAGCTTTCTTT. Translation: CATSGYRNTEAFF. The chain uses TRBV15 and TRBJ1-1; no firm D call. The CDR3 totals 13 residues. V gave up 5 bases and J gave up 1 base, with 8 bases separating them. Germline-derived CDR1 and CDR2 are LNHNV and YYDKDF (reference sequence).

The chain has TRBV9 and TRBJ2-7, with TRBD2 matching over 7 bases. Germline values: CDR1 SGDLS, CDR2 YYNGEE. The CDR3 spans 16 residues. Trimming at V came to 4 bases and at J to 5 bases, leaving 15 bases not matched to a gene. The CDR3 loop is CASSPHPGLISNEQYF. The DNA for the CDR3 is TGTGCCAGCAGCCCTCACCCGGGACTAATCTCGAACGAGCAGTACTTC.

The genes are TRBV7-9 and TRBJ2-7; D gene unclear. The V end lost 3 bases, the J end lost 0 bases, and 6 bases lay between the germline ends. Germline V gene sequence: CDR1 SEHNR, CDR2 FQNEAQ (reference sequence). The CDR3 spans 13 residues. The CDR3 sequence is CASSFANSYEQYF. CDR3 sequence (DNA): TGTGCCAGCAGCTTCGCCAACTCCTACGAGCAGTACTTC.

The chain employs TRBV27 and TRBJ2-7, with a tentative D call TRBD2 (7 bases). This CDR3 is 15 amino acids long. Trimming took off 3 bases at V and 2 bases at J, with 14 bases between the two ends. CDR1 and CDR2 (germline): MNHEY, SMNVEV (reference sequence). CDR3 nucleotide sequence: TGTGCCAGCAGTTTCGGGGGGCCCGCCCCCTACGAGCAGTACTTC. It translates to CASSFGGPAPYEQYF.

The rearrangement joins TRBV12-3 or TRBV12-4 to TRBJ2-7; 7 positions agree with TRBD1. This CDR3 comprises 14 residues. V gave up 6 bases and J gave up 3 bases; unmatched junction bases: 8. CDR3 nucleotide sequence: TGTGCCAGCAGCCCGGGACAGACAGACTACGAGCAGTACTTC. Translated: CASSPGQTDYEQYF.

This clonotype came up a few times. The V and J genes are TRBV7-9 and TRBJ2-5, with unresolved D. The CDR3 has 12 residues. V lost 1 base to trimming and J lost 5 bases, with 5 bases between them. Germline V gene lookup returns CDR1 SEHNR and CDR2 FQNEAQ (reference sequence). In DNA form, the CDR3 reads TGTGCCAGCAGCTTAGTTGTTGAGACCCAGTACTTC. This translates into CASSLVVETQYF.

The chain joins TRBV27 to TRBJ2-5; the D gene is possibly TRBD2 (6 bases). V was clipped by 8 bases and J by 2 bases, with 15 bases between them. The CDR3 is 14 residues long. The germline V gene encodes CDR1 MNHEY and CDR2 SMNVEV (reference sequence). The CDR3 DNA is TGTGCCAGCGGTAGTTCTCGGGAGCAAGAGACCCAGTACTTC. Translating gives CASGSSREQETQYF.

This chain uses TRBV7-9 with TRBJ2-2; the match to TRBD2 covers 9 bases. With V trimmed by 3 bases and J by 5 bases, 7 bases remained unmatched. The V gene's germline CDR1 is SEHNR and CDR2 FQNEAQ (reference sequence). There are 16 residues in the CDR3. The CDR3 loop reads CASSLSGTSWTGELFF. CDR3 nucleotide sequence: TGTGCCAGCAGCTTGTCCGGGACTAGCTGGACCGGGGAGCTGTTTTTT.

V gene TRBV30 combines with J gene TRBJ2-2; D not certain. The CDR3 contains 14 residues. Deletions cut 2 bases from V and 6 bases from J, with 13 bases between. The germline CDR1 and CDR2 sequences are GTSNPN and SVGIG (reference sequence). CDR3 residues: CAWSLDRFSGELFF. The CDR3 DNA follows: TGTGCCTGGAGTTTGGATAGGTTCTCCGGGGAGCTGTTTTTT.

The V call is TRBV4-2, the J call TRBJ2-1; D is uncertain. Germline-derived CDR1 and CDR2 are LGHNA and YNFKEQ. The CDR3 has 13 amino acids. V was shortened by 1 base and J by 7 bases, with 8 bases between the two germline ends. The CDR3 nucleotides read TGTGCCAGCAGCCAAGGGATCTGGAATGAGCAGTTCTTC. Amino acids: CASSQGIWNEQFF.